This is a list of T cell receptor beta chains from one sample in a study of read filtering for tumor transcriptome and immune sequencing. TCRdb independently ran MiXCR on the reads; one entry per CDR3 protein. The sample has about 130,000 distinct CDR3 sequences, about 13% seen once. Sequences were obtained from a population of CD138-negative cells sorted from bone marrow. The receptors shown here come from a donor aged 40 or older with multiple myeloma. Both conserved end residues are part of each CDR3. Each record gives: V gene, clone size, D gene, J gene, CDR3 length, CDR3 protein, CDR3 DNA. The D gene is left open where the match is weak. Clone sizes are given selectively: once, few, many, or a class where the clone is expanded.

v_gene: TRBV29-1; abundance: many; d_gene: .; j_gene: TRBJ1-1; len: 14; CDR3aa: CSVQEGIMNTEAFF; CDR3nt: TGCAGCGTTCAGGAAGGGATTATGAACACTGAAGCTTTCTTT
v_gene: TRBV5-6; abundance: many; d_gene: .; j_gene: TRBJ2-7; len: 13; CDR3aa: CASSLKPSYEQYF; CDR3nt: TGTGCCAGCAGCTTGAAACCCTCCTACGAGCAGTACTTC
v_gene: TRBV24-1; abundance: many; d_gene: .; j_gene: TRBJ1-4; len: 12; CDR3aa: CATSFEGEKLFF; CDR3nt: TGTGCCACCAGTTTCGAAGGGGAAAAACTGTTTTTT
v_gene: TRBV6-2/TRBV6-3; abundance: many; d_gene: .; j_gene: TRBJ2-1; len: 16; CDR3aa: CASAKGAGASYNEQFF; CDR3nt: TGTGCCAGCGCTAAGGGGGCGGGAGCGTCCTACAATGAGCAGTTCTTC
v_gene: TRBV2; abundance: many; d_gene: TRBD1; j_gene: TRBJ1-1; len: 14; CDR3aa: CASTSRQGNTEAFF; CDR3nt: TGTGCCTCTACCTCTAGACAGGGAAACACTGAAGCTTTCTTT
v_gene: TRBV14; abundance: few; d_gene: .; j_gene: TRBJ2-7; len: 13; CDR3aa: CASSPLAGYEQYF; CDR3nt: TGTGCCAGCAGCCCCCTCGCGGGTTACGAGCAGTACTTC
v_gene: TRBV12-3/TRBV12-4; abundance: many; d_gene: .; j_gene: TRBJ1-1; len: 16; CDR3aa: CASRGGFRRTNTEAFF; CDR3nt: TGTGCCAGCAGGGGGGGGTTTAGGCGGACGAACACTGAAGCTTTCTTT
v_gene: TRBV7-6; abundance: many; d_gene: .; j_gene: TRBJ2-7; len: 12; CDR3aa: CASSPVPYEQYF; CDR3nt: TGTGCCAGCAGCCCGGTCCCCTACGAGCAGTACTTC
v_gene: TRBV27; abundance: many; d_gene: TRBD2; j_gene: TRBJ2-1; len: 17; CDR3aa: CASRRTRSGSSYNEQFF; CDR3nt: TGTGCCAGCAGAAGAACACGTAGCGGGAGCTCCTACAATGAGCAGTTCTTC
v_gene: TRBV28; abundance: many; d_gene: .; j_gene: TRBJ1-1; len: 13; CDR3aa: CASTYGGNTEAFF; CDR3nt: TGTGCCAGCACTTATGGGGGGAACACTGAAGCTTTCTTT
v_gene: TRBV20-1; abundance: many; d_gene: .; j_gene: TRBJ1-2; len: 15; CDR3aa: CSAAEGGRAMYGYTF; CDR3nt: TGCAGTGCCGCGGAGGGAGGCAGGGCGATGTATGGCTACACCTTC
v_gene: TRBV11-3; abundance: many; d_gene: .; j_gene: TRBJ1-1; len: 13; CDR3aa: CASTIASGQEAFF; CDR3nt: TGTGCCAGCACCATAGCTTCGGGGCAGGAAGCTTTCTTT
v_gene: TRBV12-3/TRBV12-4; abundance: many; d_gene: .; j_gene: TRBJ1-5; len: 14; CDR3aa: CASSFPGLNQPQHF; CDR3nt: TGTGCCAGCAGTTTCCCCGGCCTCAATCAGCCCCAGCATTTT
v_gene: TRBV14; abundance: many; d_gene: .; j_gene: TRBJ2-1; len: 15; CDR3aa: CASSQGAYRGDEQFF; CDR3nt: TGTGCCAGCAGCCAAGGAGCCTACCGTGGGGATGAGCAGTTCTTC
v_gene: TRBV9; abundance: many; d_gene: .; j_gene: TRBJ1-5; len: 14; CDR3aa: CASSVGGSDQPQHF; CDR3nt: TGTGCCAGCAGCGTAGGCGGCTCCGATCAGCCCCAGCATTTT
v_gene: TRBV9; abundance: many; d_gene: .; j_gene: TRBJ2-4; len: 13; CDR3aa: CASSVGPEFDQYF; CDR3nt: TGTGCCAGCAGCGTAGGACCAGAGTTCGATCAGTACTTC
v_gene: TRBV29-1; abundance: many; d_gene: .; j_gene: TRBJ2-5; len: 11; CDR3aa: CSVEGGETQYF; CDR3nt: TGCAGCGTTGAAGGGGGAGAGACCCAGTACTTC
v_gene: TRBV6-5; abundance: many; d_gene: .; j_gene: TRBJ2-5; len: 12; CDR3aa: CASSYQGETQYF; CDR3nt: TGTGCCAGCAGTTACCAGGGGGAGACCCAGTACTTC
v_gene: TRBV27; abundance: .; d_gene: TRBD1; j_gene: TRBJ1-2; len: 15; CDR3aa: CASSLKTGNTYGYTF; CDR3nt: TGTGCCAGCAGTTTAAAGACAGGGAATACCTATGGCTACACCTTC
v_gene: TRBV10-2; abundance: many; d_gene: .; j_gene: TRBJ2-1; len: 13; CDR3aa: CASSWTNYNEQFF; CDR3nt: TGCGCCAGCAGCTGGACTAACTACAATGAGCAGTTCTTC
v_gene: TRBV6-2/TRBV6-3; abundance: many; d_gene: .; j_gene: TRBJ1-1; len: 13; CDR3aa: CASSYPHRGSAFF; CDR3nt: TGTGCCAGCAGTTACCCGCATCGGGGTTCGGCTTTCTTT
v_gene: TRBV4-1; abundance: many; d_gene: .; j_gene: TRBJ1-1; len: 15; CDR3aa: CASSQERFGNTEAFF; CDR3nt: TGCGCCAGCAGCCAAGAGAGATTTGGGAACACTGAAGCTTTCTTT
v_gene: TRBV24-1; abundance: many; d_gene: .; j_gene: TRBJ2-1; len: 12; CDR3aa: CATSVGIGEQFF; CDR3nt: TGTGCCACCTCGGTTGGGATTGGTGAGCAGTTCTTC
v_gene: TRBV7-4; abundance: many; d_gene: TRBD1; j_gene: TRBJ2-7; len: 14; CDR3aa: CASSPGQEDYEQYF; CDR3nt: TGTGCCAGCAGCCCAGGACAGGAAGACTACGAGCAGTACTTC
v_gene: TRBV5-6; abundance: many; d_gene: .; j_gene: TRBJ2-5; len: 11; CDR3aa: CASSFEKTQYF; CDR3nt: TGTGCCAGCAGCTTCGAGAAGACCCAGTACTTC
v_gene: TRBV4-1; abundance: many; d_gene: .; j_gene: TRBJ2-1; len: 13; CDR3aa: CASSQVLPNEQFF; CDR3nt: TGCGCCAGCAGCCAAGTTTTGCCCAATGAGCAGTTCTTC
v_gene: TRBV29-1; abundance: .; d_gene: .; j_gene: TRBJ2-5; len: 14; CDR3aa: CSVEDLRTQETQYF; CDR3nt: TGCAGCGTTGAAGATCTGAGGACTCAAGAGACCCAGTACTTC
v_gene: TRBV7-9; abundance: many; d_gene: .; j_gene: TRBJ2-5; len: 12; CDR3aa: CASSAQYRQLYF; CDR3nt: TGTGCCAGCAGCGCACAGTACCGGCAGCTGTACTTC
v_gene: TRBV20-1; abundance: .; d_gene: .; j_gene: TRBJ1-5; len: 16; CDR3aa: CSASLGPPGSNQPQHF; CDR3nt: TGCAGTGCTTCCCTCGGTCCGCCGGGTAGCAATCAGCCCCAGCATTTT
v_gene: TRBV7-9; abundance: many; d_gene: .; j_gene: TRBJ1-5; len: 11; CDR3aa: CASSEGSAQHF; CDR3nt: TGTGCCAGCAGCGAAGGGAGTGCCCAGCATTTT
v_gene: TRBV5-1; abundance: many; d_gene: TRBD1; j_gene: TRBJ2-2; len: 13; CDR3aa: CASSSDRSRELFF; CDR3nt: TGCGCCAGCAGCTCGGACAGGTCTAGGGAGCTGTTTTTT
v_gene: TRBV7-3; abundance: many; d_gene: .; j_gene: TRBJ2-2; len: 14; CDR3aa: CASSSGLETGELFF; CDR3nt: TGTGCCAGCAGCTCCGGACTCGAGACCGGGGAGCTGTTTTTT
v_gene: TRBV7-2; abundance: many; d_gene: .; j_gene: TRBJ2-5; len: 18; CDR3aa: CASSLVWRGGGTQETQYF; CDR3nt: TGTGCCAGCAGCTTAGTTTGGAGAGGAGGAGGGACCCAAGAGACCCAGTACTTC